This T cell receptor beta chain was observed in a study of OX40 agonist ivuxolimab in advanced cancers. Study conclusions and caveats: Averaged across samples, CD8+ T cells carried more expanded clones than CD4+ did.

Trimming removed 2 bases at V and 2 bases at J, with 12 bases between. The CDR3 loop spans 16 amino acids. Per germline, CDR1 PRHDT and CDR2 FYEKMQ (reference sequence). In the case of this clone: Its antigen is undetermined.

Sequenced by immunoSEQ multiplex PCR; TCRdb stores in-frame clones only, minus some. The sample lists 55,000 to 85,000 clones, just over 85% seen once, with 2.8% in the top ten. The chain recombines TRBV13 with TRBJ2-2, with TRBD1 as a possible D gene (5 bases). Sequenced material: CD4+ or CD8+ T cells sorted from blood, taken in a trial of the OX40 agonist ivuxolimab. This clonotype was obtained from an adult with an advanced solid tumor such as melanoma, head and neck, liver or kidney cancer. The CDR3 loop reads CASSLQGRRNTGELFF. As DNA, the CDR3 is TGTGCCAGCAGCTTACAGGGCAGGAGAAACACCGGGGAGCTGTTTTTT.